The clone carrying this T cell receptor (beta chain) appeared a few times. The sample is drawn from a study of early T cells in non-severe SARS-CoV-2 infection. The CDR3 spans 15 residues. The ends lost 0 bases at V and 7 bases at J; junction bases unmatched: 10. Germline V lookup: CDR1 DFQATT, CDR2 SNEGSKA (reference sequence). In TCRdb, the 5' RACE reads were re-called with MiXCR into one record per CDR3 protein. The sample records fewer than 75,000 distinct CDR3 sequences, 18% being singletons. The sequence was obtained from an adult who was a healthcare worker with PCR-confirmed SARS-CoV-2 infection or an uninfected control (not recorded which). Source: whole blood, taken at baseline. This chain links TRBV20-1 with TRBJ2-5, with 8 bases that match TRBD1. CDR3 nucleotide sequence: TGCAGTGCTAGAGATATGAGACAGGGGACGGGGACCCAGTACTTC. Its translation is CSARDMRQGTGTQYF.